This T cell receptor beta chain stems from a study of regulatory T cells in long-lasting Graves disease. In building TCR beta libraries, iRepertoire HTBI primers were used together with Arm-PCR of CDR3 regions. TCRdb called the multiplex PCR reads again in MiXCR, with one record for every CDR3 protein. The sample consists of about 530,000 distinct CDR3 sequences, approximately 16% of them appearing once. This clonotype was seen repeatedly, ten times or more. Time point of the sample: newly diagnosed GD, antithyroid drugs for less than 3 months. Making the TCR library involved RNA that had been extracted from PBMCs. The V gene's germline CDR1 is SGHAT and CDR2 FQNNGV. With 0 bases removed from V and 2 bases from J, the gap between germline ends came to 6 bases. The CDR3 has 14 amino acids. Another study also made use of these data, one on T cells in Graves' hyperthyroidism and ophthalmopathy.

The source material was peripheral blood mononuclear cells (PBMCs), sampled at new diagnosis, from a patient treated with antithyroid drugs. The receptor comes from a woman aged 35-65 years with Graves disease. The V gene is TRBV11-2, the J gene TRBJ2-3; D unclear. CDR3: CASSLEANTDTQYF. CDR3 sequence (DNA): TGTGCCAGCAGCTTAGAAGCTAACACAGATACGCAGTATTTT.